This is a list of T cell receptor beta chains from one sample in a study of shared T cell receptors in the human thymus. Sequencing was performed with immunoSEQ multiplex PCR; in TCRdb, only in-frame clones are kept and a portion is missing. The table shows about 730,000 clones, with 80% to 90% occurring only once. The same data also contributed to another study, on human thymus T cells.

Sequenced material: thymocytes. These receptors all stem from a girl under three years old with a congenital heart defect. The CDR3 runs from the conserved cysteine through the conserved F or W. A D gene is named only where the DNA matches it firmly. The size entry is marked missing in some rows and otherwise reads once, few, many or a size class.

cdr3_nt: TGTGCCAGCAGCCCTCTAGCGGGGGGGCTAAATGAGCAGTTCTTC
cdr3_aa: CASSPLAGGLNEQFF
d_call: TRBD2
v_call: TRBV6-4
clone_size: -
j_call: TRBJ2-1

cdr3_nt: TGCGCCAGCAGCTTGGGGCCGGGACAGGGGGCCTACGAGCAGTACTTC
cdr3_aa: CASSLGPGQGAYEQYF
d_call: TRBD1
v_call: TRBV5-1
clone_size: -
j_call: TRBJ2-7

cdr3_nt: TGTGCCTGGAGTGTACTCGGCACCGGGGAGCTGTTTTTT
cdr3_aa: CAWSVLGTGELFF
d_call: -
v_call: TRBV30
clone_size: -
j_call: TRBJ2-2

cdr3_nt: TGTGCCAGTAGTAGCCGACAGAGATACTACGAGCAGTACTTC
cdr3_aa: CASSSRQRYYEQYF
d_call: -
v_call: TRBV19
clone_size: few
j_call: TRBJ2-7

cdr3_nt: TGTGCCAGCAGCCCAAGATTGTCAGAAGACAGCAACTATGGCTACACCTTC
cdr3_aa: CASSPRLSEDSNYGYTF
d_call: -
v_call: TRBV14
clone_size: -
j_call: TRBJ1-2

cdr3_nt: TGCGCCAGCAGCCAACCCCAGGGGGCCGGCGAGGACACTGAAGCTTTCTTT
cdr3_aa: CASSQPQGAGEDTEAFF
d_call: TRBD1
v_call: TRBV4-3
clone_size: -
j_call: TRBJ1-1

cdr3_nt: TGTGCCAGCAGCCATCACCCCGACGCGGGGGCGCAGAGGGGCGATGAGCAGTTCTTC
cdr3_aa: CASSHHPDAGAQRGDEQFF
d_call: -
v_call: TRBV14
clone_size: -
j_call: TRBJ2-1

cdr3_nt: TGCGCCAGCAGCCAAGATTTCCGGCGGGGAATTCAGGAGACCCAGTACTTC
cdr3_aa: CASSQDFRRGIQETQYF
d_call: -
v_call: TRBV4-3
clone_size: -
j_call: TRBJ2-5

cdr3_nt: TGTGCCAGCAGTTTCGTCCAGGGTCCGGATGAGCAGTTCTTC
cdr3_aa: CASSFVQGPDEQFF
d_call: -
v_call: TRBV28
clone_size: -
j_call: TRBJ2-1

cdr3_nt: TGTGCCAGCAGTCCAAGAGCCCGCACCATATATTTT
cdr3_aa: CASSPRARTIYF
d_call: -
v_call: TRBV28
clone_size: -
j_call: TRBJ1-3

cdr3_nt: TGTGCCAGCAGCAGGTATCCGAGGGGGCCCCACCATAATGAAAAACTGTTTTTT
cdr3_aa: CASSRYPRGPHHNEKLFF
d_call: TRBD1
v_call: TRBV14
clone_size: -
j_call: TRBJ1-4

cdr3_nt: TGTGCCAGCAGTCCGGGGGTTTGGGGTTCACCCCTCCACTTT
cdr3_aa: CASSPGVWGSPLHF
d_call: -
v_call: TRBV6-5
clone_size: -
j_call: TRBJ1-6

cdr3_nt: TGCGCCAGCAGCCAATCTCCGAGGGCGGGGAAAAGCACAGATACGCAGTATTTT
cdr3_aa: CASSQSPRAGKSTDTQYF
d_call: -
v_call: TRBV4-3
clone_size: -
j_call: TRBJ2-3

cdr3_nt: TGCGCCAGCAGCCTCAAAATGACCCCGGGACTAGCGCACAATGAGCAGTTCTTC
cdr3_aa: CASSLKMTPGLAHNEQFF
d_call: TRBD2
v_call: TRBV5-6
clone_size: -
j_call: TRBJ2-1

cdr3_nt: TGTGCTACCGAACGAACTAGCGGGGGCACAGATACGCAGTATTTT
cdr3_aa: CATERTSGGTDTQYF
d_call: TRBD2
v_call: TRBV12-5
clone_size: -
j_call: TRBJ2-3

cdr3_nt: TGCGCCAGCAGCCAGCTCAGGGACACTGAAGCTTTCTTT
cdr3_aa: CASSQLRDTEAFF
d_call: -
v_call: TRBV5-1
clone_size: -
j_call: TRBJ1-1

cdr3_nt: TGTGCCAGCAGCGTAGAGGAGGGGTTAGGAAACACCATATATTTT
cdr3_aa: CASSVEEGLGNTIYF
d_call: -
v_call: TRBV9
clone_size: -
j_call: TRBJ1-3

cdr3_nt: TGCGCCAGCAGCACCGTACCGGGACAGGGGGACTATGGCTACACCTTC
cdr3_aa: CASSTVPGQGDYGYTF
d_call: TRBD1
v_call: TRBV4-1
clone_size: -
j_call: TRBJ1-2

cdr3_nt: TGTGCCGTCGGTAGACAGGGGCTTCCTGAAGCTTTCTTT
cdr3_aa: CAVGRQGLPEAFF
d_call: TRBD1
v_call: TRBV10-3
clone_size: -
j_call: TRBJ1-1

cdr3_nt: TGTGCGACCAGGGGGACGGGCACCAATTCACCCCTCCACTTT
cdr3_aa: CATRGTGTNSPLHF
d_call: TRBD1
v_call: TRBV27
clone_size: -
j_call: TRBJ1-6

cdr3_nt: TGTGCCAGCAGCCTCGACCGGGACAGGAATAACTATGGCTACACCTTC
cdr3_aa: CASSLDRDRNNYGYTF
d_call: TRBD1
v_call: TRBV7-9
clone_size: -
j_call: TRBJ1-2

cdr3_nt: TGTGCCAGCAGCTTCCCAGGGGAGTTCTATGGCTACACCTTC
cdr3_aa: CASSFPGEFYGYTF
d_call: -
v_call: TRBV5-4
clone_size: -
j_call: TRBJ1-2

cdr3_nt: TGTGCCAGCAGTTTATCCATCTCCTACGAGCAGTACTTC
cdr3_aa: CASSLSISYEQYF
d_call: -
v_call: TRBV27
clone_size: -
j_call: TRBJ2-7

cdr3_nt: TGCAGTGTCAAGCTGCTACAGTATTTT
cdr3_aa: CSVKLLQYF
d_call: -
v_call: TRBV20-1
clone_size: -
j_call: TRBJ2-3

cdr3_nt: TGTGCCAGCAGCGTAGACGGGGGGGGCAGGGAAAAGGCAGGTACGCAGTATTTT
cdr3_aa: CASSVDGGGREKAGTQYF
d_call: TRBD2
v_call: TRBV9
clone_size: -
j_call: TRBJ2-3

cdr3_nt: TGCGCCAGCAGCTTGGAGGCTGGCAGGGTAGGCGGCTACACCTTC
cdr3_aa: CASSLEAGRVGGYTF
d_call: -
v_call: TRBV5-1
clone_size: -
j_call: TRBJ1-2

cdr3_nt: TGTGCCAGCAGAGGAGAGGGGGGGACTGAAGCTTTCTTT
cdr3_aa: CASRGEGGTEAFF
d_call: -
v_call: TRBV2
clone_size: few
j_call: TRBJ1-1

cdr3_nt: TGTGCCAGCAGTTTAGGACAGGGGGATGCGGAGACCCAGTACTTC
cdr3_aa: CASSLGQGDAETQYF
d_call: TRBD1
v_call: TRBV27
clone_size: -
j_call: TRBJ2-5

cdr3_nt: TGTGCCAGCAGCTTAGCGCGGGGGTTCAGGACTGGGGCCAACGTCCTGACTTTC
cdr3_aa: CASSLARGFRTGANVLTF
d_call: TRBD2
v_call: TRBV7-8
clone_size: -
j_call: TRBJ2-6

cdr3_nt: TGTGCCAGCAGCCTGGGTACAAGGGGCGGGGAGCTGTTTTTT
cdr3_aa: CASSLGTRGGELFF
d_call: -
v_call: TRBV7-8
clone_size: once
j_call: TRBJ2-2

cdr3_nt: TGTGCCAGCAGACAGACAGGGCGAAGTAGAAATGAGCAGTTCTTC
cdr3_aa: CASRQTGRSRNEQFF
d_call: TRBD1
v_call: TRBV2
clone_size: once
j_call: TRBJ2-1

cdr3_nt: TGTGCCAGTAGTCCAATACAGCCCTCGGGAGACACTGAAGCTTTCTTT
cdr3_aa: CASSPIQPSGDTEAFF
d_call: -
v_call: TRBV19
clone_size: -
j_call: TRBJ1-1

cdr3_nt: TGCAGCGTTAGGGGGAACACCGGGGAGCTGTTTTTT
cdr3_aa: CSVRGNTGELFF
d_call: -
v_call: TRBV29-1
clone_size: -
j_call: TRBJ2-2

cdr3_nt: TGTGCCAGTTCTGCCGACAGGGGTGGAACGACAGATACGCAGTATTTT
cdr3_aa: CASSADRGGTTDTQYF
d_call: TRBD1
v_call: TRBV2
clone_size: -
j_call: TRBJ2-3

cdr3_nt: TGTGCCAGCAGTGAGCTCCACTCTGGGGCCAACGTCCTGACTTTC
cdr3_aa: CASSELHSGANVLTF
d_call: -
v_call: TRBV27
clone_size: -
j_call: TRBJ2-6